Each of the 8 T cell receptor beta chains below was sequenced from the same sample in a study of blood T cells in healthy people across ages. Combining a sample-barcoded 5' primer with a J-beta primer mix, a second PCR ran for roughly 7 to 12 cycles. TCRdb recomputed calls from the 5' RACE reads with MiXCR, one row per CDR3 protein. Of 1.5 million to 2 million distinct CDR3 sequences listed, roughly 43% are singletons. Sequencing was done on a sample of blood. Receptors originate from a human donor in good health.

CDR3 residues: CASKMRGQDYGYTF. CDR3 nucleotide sequence: TGTGCCAGCAAGATGAGGGGGCAGGACTATGGCTACACCTTC. The J gene is TRBJ1-2, the V gene TRBV2, with 7 bases lining up with TRBD1. Germline CDR1 and CDR2: SNHLY and FYNNEI. The CDR3 runs 14 residues. After removal of 7 bases from V and 3 bases from J, the junction contained 8 bases not matched to a gene.

The chain is built from TRBV4-3 and TRBJ2-6; D is undetermined. The V end was cut by 0 bases, the J end by 0 bases, with 12 bases between. The CDR3 length is 18 residues. In germline, CDR1 is LGHNA, CDR2 YSLEER. CDR3 DNA: TGCGCCAGCAGCCAAGATAATAGGAGAACCTCTGGGGCCAACGTCCTGACTTTC. Translated, it gives CASSQDNRRTSGANVLTF.

The chain uses TRBV7-2 and TRBJ1-4; tentative D call: TRBD1 (5 bases). The CDR3 contains 15 residues. CDR1 SGHTA and CDR2 FQGNSA come from the germline V gene. Trimming removed 1 base at V and 3 bases at J, with 9 bases between. CDR3 nucleotide sequence: TGTGCCAGCAGCTTAGTCGGGGCCTCTAATGAAAAACTGTTTTTT. Its translation: CASSLVGASNEKLFF.

The table lists this clonotype with a few counts. The rearrangement links TRBV20-1 to TRBJ2-2; TRBD1 might be the D (6 bases). The CDR3 covers 13 residues. The V and J ends lost 8 bases and 6 bases respectively, with 16 bases between them. The germline V gene encodes CDR1 DFQATT and CDR2 SNEGSKA (reference sequence). CDR3 region: CSSGTPYPGELFF. In DNA form, the CDR3 reads TGCAGTTCCGGGACACCTTACCCCGGGGAGCTGTTTTTT.

As concerns this clonotype: The junction and the germline gene differ at one end; a read error may be behind it. The chain couples TRBV2 to TRBJ2-5, with 10 bases identical to TRBD1. The CDR3 is 14 amino acids. CDR1 is SNHLY, CDR2 FYNNEI, per germline. The DNA of the CDR3 is TGTGCCTGCAGCGGCTGGGACAGGGGAGAGACCCAGTACTTC. It specifies CACSGWDRGETQYF.

The rearrangement links TRBV7-2 to TRBJ2-3; TRBD2 matches 11 bases. Unmatched junction bases numbered 7, after V lost 6 bases and J lost 2 bases. Germline V gene data show CDR1 as SGHTA and CDR2 as FQGNSA. The CDR3 covers 16 residues. In nucleotides, the CDR3 is TGTGCCAGCAGTCCATCTAGCGGGGGGCCCACAGATACGCAGTATTTT. Protein sequence: CASSPSSGGPTDTQYF.

This rearrangement joins TRBV29-1 to TRBJ1-2, with D possibly being TRBD1 (6 bases). The CDR3 covers 11 residues. With 6 bases removed from V and 13 bases from J, the gap between germline ends came to 18 bases. CDR1 and CDR2 from the germline V gene are SQVTM and ANQGSEA. In nucleotides, the CDR3 is TGCAGCGTCCCTTGGGGGGCAGGCCCCACCTTC. It translates to CSVPWGAGPTF. The complete variable domain, with remaining parts taken from reference TRBV29-1 and TRBJ1-2, reads SAVISQKPSRDICQRGTSLTIQCQVDSQVTMMFWYRQQPGQSLTLIATANQGSEATYESGFVIDKFPISRPNLTFSTLTVSNMSPEDSSIYLCSVPWGAGPTFGSGTRLTVV.

The chain joins TRBV6-2 or TRBV6-3 to TRBJ2-1, with 11 bases that match TRBD2. Germline loops: CDR1 MNHEY, CDR2 SVGEGT. V lost 5 bases to trimming and J lost 8 bases; unmatched junction nucleotides: 11. This CDR3 region has 16 residues. CDR3: CASSRARSGGAHEQFF. The CDR3 DNA is TGTGCCAGCAGTCGCGCCCGTAGCGGGGGGGCTCATGAGCAGTTCTTC.